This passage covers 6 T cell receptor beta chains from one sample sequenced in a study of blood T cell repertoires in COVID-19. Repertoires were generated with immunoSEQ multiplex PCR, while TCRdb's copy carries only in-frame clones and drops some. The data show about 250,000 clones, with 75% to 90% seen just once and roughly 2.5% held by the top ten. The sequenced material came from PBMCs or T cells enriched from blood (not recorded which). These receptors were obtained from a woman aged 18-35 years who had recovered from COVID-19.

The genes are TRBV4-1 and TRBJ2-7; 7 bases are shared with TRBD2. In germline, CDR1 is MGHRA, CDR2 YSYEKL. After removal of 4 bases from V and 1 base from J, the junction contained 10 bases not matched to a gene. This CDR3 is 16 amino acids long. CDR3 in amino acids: CASSPGLGSSSYEQYF. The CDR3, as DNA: TGCGCCAGCAGCCCCGGACTAGGTTCCTCTTCCTACGAGCAGTACTTC.

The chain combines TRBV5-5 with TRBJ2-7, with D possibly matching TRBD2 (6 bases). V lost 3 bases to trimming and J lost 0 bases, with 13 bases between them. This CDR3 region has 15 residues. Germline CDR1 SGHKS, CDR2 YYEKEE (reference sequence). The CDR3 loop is CASSSLDGGSYEQYF. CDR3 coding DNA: TGTGCCAGCAGCTCTCTCGACGGGGGCTCCTACGAGCAGTACTTC.

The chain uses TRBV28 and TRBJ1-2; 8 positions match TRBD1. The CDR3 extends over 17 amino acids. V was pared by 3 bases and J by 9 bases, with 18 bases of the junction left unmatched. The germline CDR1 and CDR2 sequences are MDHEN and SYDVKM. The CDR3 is CASSFGAGGTHPGRYTF. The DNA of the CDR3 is TGTGCCAGCAGTTTTGGAGCAGGGGGCACGCACCCAGGGCGCTACACCTTC.

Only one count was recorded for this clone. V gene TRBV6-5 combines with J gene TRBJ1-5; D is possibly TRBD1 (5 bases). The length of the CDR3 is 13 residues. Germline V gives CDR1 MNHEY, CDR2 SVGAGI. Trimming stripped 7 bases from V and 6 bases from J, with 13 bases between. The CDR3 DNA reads TGTGCCAGCAAAGTTACAGGTGGTCAGCCCCAGCATTTT. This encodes CASKVTGGQPQHF.

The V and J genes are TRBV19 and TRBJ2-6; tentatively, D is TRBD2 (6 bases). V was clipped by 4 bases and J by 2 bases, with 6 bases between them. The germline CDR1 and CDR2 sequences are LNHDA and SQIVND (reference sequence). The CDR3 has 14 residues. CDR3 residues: CASSRGAGANVLTF. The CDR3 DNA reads TGTGCCAGTAGTAGGGGGGCTGGGGCCAACGTCCTGACTTTC.

Written as DNA, the CDR3 is TGTGCCAGCAGCCCTGGGACAGGGGCGAACACTGAAGCTTTCTTT. Translated: CASSPGTGANTEAFF. The genes are TRBV11-3 and TRBJ1-1, with TRBD1 matching over 10 bases. Germline CDR1 and CDR2: SGHNT and YENEEA. The CDR3 contains 15 residues. J lost 1 base, V lost 5 bases, and 4 bases had no gene match.